The entry that follows covers one T cell receptor (beta chain) sequence. Germline V lookup: CDR1 SNHLY, CDR2 FYNNEI. This CDR3 is built from 13 residues. Trimming at V came to 10 bases and at J to 5 bases, leaving 7 bases not matched to a gene. This specimen belongs to a study of cytomegalovirus exposure and HLA in healthy donors. Clones were read by immunoSEQ multiplex PCR, and TCRdb kept only the in-frame ones, dropping some. The data show roughly 52,000 clones, 90% seen once. The chain employs TRBV2 and TRBJ2-3; 9 positions match TRBD2. The sample was PBMCs. This sequence originates from a man aged 18 to 29 in good health and CMV-seronegative. CDR3 in DNA: TGTGCCACTCTCTGGCGGGAGGGAGATACGCAGTATTTT. It translates to CATLWREGDTQYF. The whole variable domain, remainder taken from reference TRBV2 and TRBJ2-3, is EPEVTQTPSHQVTQMGQEVILRCVPISNHLYFYWYRQILGQKVEFLVSFYNNEISEKSEIFDDQFSVERPDGSNFTLKIRSTKLEDSAMYFCATLWREGDTQYFGPGTRLTVL.